These 17 T cell receptor beta chains came from one sample sequenced in a study of T cell changes during pregnancy in multiple sclerosis. Data came from immunoSEQ multiplex PCR; TCRdb stores just in-frame clones and leaves some out. The data show 50,000 to 75,000 clones, about nine tenths seen once. Specimen: peripheral blood, collected in the first trimester of pregnancy. These receptors all come from a female donor in good health, enrolled as a control in a pregnancy study.

The J gene is TRBJ1-1, the V gene TRBV30, with TRBD1 as a possible D gene (6 bases). Germline V gives CDR1 GTSNPN, CDR2 SVGIG (reference sequence). This CDR3 contains 17 residues. Trimming left V 1 base short and J 3 bases short, with 21 bases between. The CDR3 DNA sequence: TGTGCCTGGAGTGGAGCCACAGGGTCCACCTTGGACACTGAAGCTTTCTTT. Its translation is CAWSGATGSTLDTEAFF.

The gene calls are TRBV11-2 and TRBJ2-7; D unresolved. CDR3 length: 15 amino acids. The V gene's germline CDR1 is SGHAT and CDR2 FQNNGV. Trimming removed 5 bases from V and 0 bases from J, with 14 bases in between. CDR3 bases: TGTGCCAGCAGCCGCGAACCAAGAACCTCCTACGAGCAGTACTTC. As protein: CASSREPRTSYEQYF.

This clone appeared once. V gene TRBV5-4 combines with J gene TRBJ2-5, with 11 bases identical to TRBD2. V dropped 4 bases and J dropped 5; count of bases not matched to a gene: 4. Germline CDR1 and CDR2: SGHNT and YYREEE (reference sequence). The CDR3 length is 14 residues. The CDR3 DNA reads TGTGCCAGCAGCATACTAGCGGGGGAGGAGACCCAGTACTTC. This sequence encodes CASSILAGEETQYF.

This CDR3 is CASSLDWAGELFF. CDR3 nucleotide sequence: TGTGCCAGCAGCCTCGACTGGGCCGGGGAGCTGTTTTTT. This chain uses TRBV7-6 with TRBJ2-2; D gene unclear. Germline V CDR1 and CDR2: SGHVS, FNYEAQ. The CDR3 covers 13 residues. V was shortened by 5 bases and J by 6 bases, with 10 bases between the two germline ends.

V is TRBV6-1 and J is TRBJ2-5; TRBD2 agrees at 11 bases. V lost 5 bases, J lost 4 bases, and 6 bases stayed unmatched. The CDR3 runs to 15 residues. Germline V gene sequence: CDR1 MNHNS, CDR2 SASEGT. The CDR3 DNA reads as TGTGCCAGCAGTCGACTAGCGGGGAGGGGAGAGACCCAGTACTTC. Its translation is CASSRLAGRGETQYF.

This clone was recorded only once. The chain has TRBV13 and TRBJ2-1; possible D gene TRBD2, 6 bases. Germline CDR1 is PRHDT and CDR2 is FYEKMQ (reference sequence). The V end lost 1 base, the J end lost 4 bases, and 11 bases lay between the germline ends. The CDR3 totals 15 residues. CDR3 bases: TGTGCCAGCAGCTTAGCTAGCGCGAGATACAATGAGCAGTTCTTC. Protein: CASSLASARYNEQFF.

On this clone: The junction departs from the called germline gene at one end, perhaps through a read error. The rearrangement links TRBV14 to TRBJ1-4, with 7 bases matching TRBD1. Germline-derived CDR1 and CDR2 are SGHDN and FVKESK. This CDR3 comprises 17 residues. The CDR3 region is CASSSYRGLATSEKLFF. In DNA form, the CDR3 reads TGTGCCAGCAGCTCTTACAGGGGCCTAGCGACTAGTGAAAAACTGTTTTTT.

The J gene is TRBJ2-7, the V gene TRBV5-1, with D possibly being TRBD2 (6 bases). V was cut by 1 base and J by 5 bases, with 16 bases left in between. Per germline, CDR1 SGHRS and CDR2 YFSETQ. There are 15 residues in the CDR3. CDR3 residues: CASSLMAGSTHEQYF. In DNA form, the CDR3 reads TGCGCCAGCAGCTTGATGGCGGGAAGCACCCACGAGCAGTACTTC.

This chain connects TRBV11-2 to TRBJ2-7, with D perhaps TRBD1 (6 bases). V was cut by 6 bases and J by 3 bases, with 9 bases left in between. The CDR3 extends over 12 amino acids. Germline V lookup: CDR1 SGHAT, CDR2 FQNNGV. CDR3: CASSSDSYEQYF. For the CDR3, the DNA is TGTGCCAGCAGTTCGGACAGCTACGAGCAGTACTTC.

The rearrangement links TRBV5-1 to TRBJ2-7, with a weak D call TRBD2 (6 bases). The CDR3 has 16 residues. Germline-derived CDR1 and CDR2 are SGHRS and YFSETQ. Between the trimmed V and J ends, which lost 5 bases and 2 bases, there was a span of 20 bases. DNA for the CDR3: TGCGCCAGCAGGCCCTCGACCGGGACTGCGACCTACGAGCAGTACTTC. Amino acids: CASRPSTGTATYEQYF.

The chain employs TRBV19 and TRBJ2-5, with D perhaps matching TRBD1 (5 bases). V dropped 7 bases and J dropped 1 base, with 7 bases sitting between them. This CDR3 has 12 residues. The germline V gene encodes CDR1 LNHDA and CDR2 SQIVND (reference sequence). CDR3 DNA: TGTGCCAGTAAGCAGGGCCAAGAGACCCAGTACTTC. Translating gives CASKQGQETQYF.

The V gene is TRBV6-6, the J gene TRBJ2-5; TRBD1 matches at 7 bases. J lost 4 bases, V lost 4 bases, and 6 bases had no gene match. The CDR3 is made up of 14 amino acids. Germline CDR1 is MNHNY and CDR2 is SVGAGI (reference sequence). DNA for the CDR3: TGTGCCAGCAGTTCGGACAGGAAGACAGAGACCCAGTACTTC. Translating gives CASSSDRKTETQYF.

This rearrangement joins TRBV4-1 to TRBJ2-7; D possibly corresponds to TRBD2 (6 bases). Trimming shortened V by 2 bases and J by 3 bases, and 17 bases separated the two germline ends. The length of the CDR3 is 16 residues. Germline V gene data show CDR1 as MGHRA and CDR2 as YSYEKL. The CDR3 sequence: CASSQTQAGTFYEQYF. In nucleotides, the CDR3 is TGCGCCAGCAGCCAAACACAGGCGGGGACCTTCTACGAGCAGTACTTC.

This chain joins TRBV5-4 and TRBJ1-2; D perhaps matches TRBD1 (6 bases). This CDR3 spans 14 amino acids. The germline V gene has CDR1 SGHNT and CDR2 YYREEE (reference sequence). V gave up 5 bases and J gave up 7 bases, with 18 bases separating them. The CDR3 DNA reads as TGTGCCAGCAGAGGGTTAGGGACAATCGGTGGCTACACCTTC. Encoded protein: CASRGLGTIGGYTF.

The rearrangement joins TRBV4-1 to TRBJ2-5; 9 nucleotides align to TRBD1. The DNA end favors TRBJ2-7, so the J call may be wrong. The CDR3 length is 16 residues. CDR1 MGHRA and CDR2 YSYEKL come from the germline V gene. CDR3 loop: CASSQPGTGQMYEQYF. CDR3 sequence (DNA): TGCGCCAGCAGCCAGCCCGGGACAGGGCAGATGTACGAGCAGTACTTC.

This rearrangement joins TRBV20-1 to TRBJ1-1; 7 bases map to TRBD1. This CDR3 is built from 11 residues. V trimming: 5 bases; J trimming: 8 bases; junction bases outside the gene matches: 5. Germline V gene sequence: CDR1 DFQATT, CDR2 SNEGSKA (reference sequence). As DNA, the CDR3 is TGCAGTGCTCGGATGACAGGGGAAGCTTTCTTT. It specifies CSARMTGEAFF.

This clone was counted between two and nine times. This CDR3 is CASSLEMASGRDEQFF. In nucleotides, the CDR3 is TGTGCCAGCAGCTTAGAGATGGCTAGCGGGAGAGATGAGCAGTTCTTC. The chain couples TRBV7-9 to TRBJ2-1; 10 bases align to TRBD2. The CDR3 runs 16 residues. In germline, CDR1 is SEHNR, CDR2 FQNEAQ (reference sequence). J lost 8 bases, V lost 1 base, and 8 bases had no gene match.